This passage covers 27 T cell receptor beta chains from one sample sequenced in a study of technical replicates of blood from a handful of donors. The method was immunoSEQ multiplex PCR; TCRdb's version includes in-frame clones alone and lacks a portion of them. Counted here are 70,000 to 75,000 clones, around 93% occurring once; the ten biggest clones make up more than 0.25%. Material: T cells isolated from PBMCs. The source of these receptors is a human donor in good health.

Written as DNA, the CDR3 is TGTGCCAGCAGCTACCCGCGGGGGAACACCGGGGAGCTGTTTTTT. It encodes CASSYPRGNTGELFF. The V call is TRBV5-6, the J call TRBJ2-2; TRBD2 is a possible D gene (6 bases). The CDR3 contains 15 residues. Trimming left V 3 bases short and J 1 base short, with 10 bases between. CDR1 and CDR2 (germline): SGHDT, YYEEEE.

In DNA form, the CDR3 reads TGCGCCAGCAGCTATGGGACAGAGAATTCACCCCTCCACTTT. As protein: CASSYGTENSPLHF. The chain couples TRBV4-1 to TRBJ1-6; TRBD1 matches at 7 bases. Per the germline V gene, CDR1 is MGHRA and CDR2 is YSYEKL. There are 14 residues in the CDR3. The V segment lost 5 bases and the J segment 7 bases; nucleotides outside the gene matches: 5.

The chain joins TRBV5-4 to TRBJ1-2; D is perhaps TRBD1 (5 bases). Trimming removed 3 bases from V and 8 bases from J, with 26 bases in between. This CDR3 contains 17 residues. Germline assignment: CDR1 SGHNT and CDR2 YYREEE (reference sequence). The CDR3 nucleotides read TGTGCCAGCAGCTCCCCGACAGATCCCGAGGGACGGGAGGGCTACACCTTC. It is translated as CASSSPTDPEGREGYTF.

This chain links TRBV7-9 with TRBJ1-1, with 7 bases matching TRBD1. This CDR3 comprises 14 residues. Germline CDR1 and CDR2: SEHNR and FQNEAQ (reference sequence). V was pared by 2 bases and J by 6 bases, with 6 bases of the junction left unmatched. The CDR3 region has the DNA TGTGCCAGCAGCTTACAGGGGGAAGCTTCTGAAGCTTTCTTT. It specifies CASSLQGEASEAFF.

V usage is TRBV29-1 and J usage is TRBJ1-1; weak D call: TRBD1 (5 bases). V dropped 3 bases and J dropped 1 base, with 12 bases sitting between them. The CDR3 runs 14 residues. CDR1 SQVTM and CDR2 ANQGSEA come from the germline V gene. In DNA, the CDR3 is TGCAGCGTTGAGGGCGGAGGGACGAACACTGAAGCTTTCTTT. Residues: CSVEGGGTNTEAFF. Filled out from reference TRBV29-1 and TRBJ1-1, the complete variable domain reads SAVISQKPSRDICQRGTSLTIQCQVDSQVTMMFWYRQQPGQSLTLIATANQGSEATYESGFVIDKFPISRPNLTFSTLTVSNMSPEDSSIYLCSVEGGGTNTEAFFGQGTRLTVV.

This sequence joins TRBV19 and TRBJ2-7; no clear D gene. This CDR3 is built from 14 residues. Germline V lookup: CDR1 LNHDA, CDR2 SQIVND (reference sequence). V shed 3 bases and J shed 0 bases, with 9 bases lying between them. The CDR3 protein is CASSMGSISYEQYF. The CDR3 coding sequence is TGTGCCAGTAGTATGGGCAGTATCTCCTACGAGCAGTACTTC.

The rearrangement links TRBV29-1 to TRBJ2-4; D gene unclear. The V end was cut by 4 bases, the J end by 5 bases, with 9 bases between. The germline CDR1 and CDR2 sequences are SQVTM and ANQGSEA. CDR3 size: 12 residues. CDR3 residues: CSVVPSQNIQYF. In nucleotides, the CDR3 is TGCAGCGTTGTTCCTAGTCAAAACATTCAGTACTTC. Combining the CDR3 with reference TRBV29-1 and TRBJ2-4 gives the whole variable domain SAVISQKPSRDICQRGTSLTIQCQVDSQVTMMFWYRQQPGQSLTLIATANQGSEATYESGFVIDKFPISRPNLTFSTLTVSNMSPEDSSIYLCSVVPSQNIQYFGAGTRLSVL.

V usage is TRBV5-1 and J usage is TRBJ2-3; 7 positions agree with TRBD2. CDR1 SGHRS and CDR2 YFSETQ come from the germline V gene. The CDR3 length is 18 residues. Trimming at V came to 0 bases and at J to 4 bases, leaving 14 bases not matched to a gene. CDR3: CASSLEASGPGRPDTQYF. The CDR3 bases are TGCGCCAGCAGCTTGGAAGCTAGCGGCCCCGGGCGGCCAGATACGCAGTATTTT. Full variable domain (outside the CDR3, taken from reference TRBV5-1 and TRBJ2-3): KAGVTQTPRYLIKTRGQQVTLSCSPISGHRSVSWYQQTPGQGLQFLFEYFSETQRNKGNFPGRFSGRQFSNSRSEMNVSTLELGDSALYLCASSLEASGPGRPDTQYFGPGTRLTVL.

The rearrangement joins TRBV7-2 to TRBJ2-7, with D possibly being TRBD2 (6 bases). CDR3 length: 15 amino acids. Germline V gene sequence: CDR1 SGHTA, CDR2 FQGNSA. V lost 5 bases to trimming and J lost 4 bases, with 18 bases between them. The CDR3 protein is CASSPTAGSGYEQYF. In nucleotides, the CDR3 is TGTGCCAGCAGCCCGACCGCGGGGTCGGGTTACGAGCAGTACTTC.

CDR3: CASSSRLGNTGELFF. CDR3 DNA sequence: TGTGCCAGCAGTTCTAGACTGGGTAACACCGGGGAGCTGTTTTTT. The chain uses TRBV5-4 and TRBJ2-2; D gene unclear. V was shortened by 5 bases and J by 2 bases, with 13 bases between the two germline ends. Germline CDR1 is SGHNT and CDR2 is YYREEE (reference sequence). The CDR3 is made up of 15 amino acids.

The chain employs TRBV18 and TRBJ2-7, with D possibly being TRBD1 (6 bases). Germline-derived CDR1 and CDR2 are KGHSH and LQKENI. This CDR3 has 13 amino acids. Trimming left V 5 bases short and J 2 bases short, with 10 bases between. The CDR3 DNA follows: TGTGCCAGCTCATCGGGACACCCCTACGAGCAGTACTTC. Its translation is CASSSGHPYEQYF.

J is TRBJ2-1 and V is TRBV6-5; maybe TRBD2 (5 bases). CDR1 is MNHEY, CDR2 SVGAGI, per germline. The CDR3 totals 12 residues. Trimming removed 6 bases from V and 8 bases from J, with 11 bases in between. The CDR3 is CASSKGVYEQFF. In DNA form, the CDR3 reads TGTGCCAGCAGCAAGGGAGTCTATGAGCAGTTCTTC.

The V call is TRBV9, the J call TRBJ2-5; 11 bases are a match to TRBD2. V lost 3 bases to trimming and J lost 5 bases; unmatched junction nucleotides: 6. The length of the CDR3 is 15 residues. Germline V gene sequence: CDR1 SGDLS, CDR2 YYNGEE. The CDR3 DNA follows: TGTGCCAGCAGCGCCGGACTAGCGGGTCTCGAGACCCAGTACTTC. This sequence encodes CASSAGLAGLETQYF.

The chain employs TRBV4-1 and TRBJ2-7, with D maybe TRBD2 (5 bases). CDR3 length: 16 amino acids. The germline V and J ends were trimmed by 3 bases and 2 bases, with 17 bases remaining between them. CDR1 and CDR2 (germline): MGHRA, YSYEKL. CDR3 loop: CASSHGPGLKTYEQYF. The CDR3 DNA sequence: TGCGCCAGCAGCCATGGACCCGGACTGAAAACCTACGAGCAGTACTTC.

This sequence joins TRBV7-2 and TRBJ1-3; D is possibly TRBD1 (6 bases). This CDR3 has 14 amino acids. Germline V CDR1 and CDR2: SGHTA, FQGNSA. V lost 5 bases to trimming and J lost 3 bases, with 11 bases between them. The chain's CDR3 is CASSKLDSGNTIYF. Here the CDR3 DNA reads TGTGCCAGCAGCAAGCTGGACAGTGGAAACACCATATATTTT. The full variable domain, in which reference TRBV7-2 and TRBJ1-3 provide the parts outside the CDR3, is GAGVSQSPSNKVTEKGKDVELRCDPISGHTALYWYRQSLGQGLEFLIYFQGNSAPDKSGLPSDRFSAERTGGSVSTLTIQRTQQEDSAVYLCASSKLDSGNTIYFGEGSWLTVV.

The CDR3 coding sequence is TGTGCCAGCAGTTCCATACTTACCGGGGCCAACGTCCTGACTTTC. Translated, it gives CASSSILTGANVLTF. V usage is TRBV6-1 and J usage is TRBJ2-6; D not resolved. CDR1 is MNHNS, CDR2 SASEGT, per germline. Trimming left V 5 bases short and J 4 bases short, with 12 bases between. The CDR3 is made up of 15 amino acids.

V is TRBV7-9 and J is TRBJ1-2; TRBD1 matches at 9 bases. This CDR3 has 14 amino acids. Germline V gives CDR1 SEHNR, CDR2 FQNEAQ (reference sequence). The junction had 4 bases not matched to a gene; V was cut back by 0 bases and J by 8 bases. The CDR3 spells CASSLADRGNGYTF. For the CDR3, the DNA is TGTGCCAGCAGCTTAGCTGACAGGGGGAACGGCTACACCTTC.

This clone has only one observation. V and J are TRBV4-1 and TRBJ2-3; D may be TRBD1 (5 bases). In germline, CDR1 is MGHRA, CDR2 YSYEKL. Trimming stripped 0 bases from V and 2 bases from J, with 12 bases between. This CDR3 has 16 amino acids. The CDR3, as DNA: TGCGCCAGCAGCCAAGATCCGGGCAGGGCCACAGATACGCAGTATTTT. Protein sequence: CASSQDPGRATDTQYF.

V usage is TRBV6-1 and J usage is TRBJ2-2, with D tentatively TRBD2 (5 bases). There are 14 residues in the CDR3. Germline CDR1 MNHNS, CDR2 SASEGT. V was clipped by 2 bases and J by 7 bases, with 11 bases between them. CDR3 in DNA: TGTGCCAGCAGTGAATTTGAGGGCATCGGGGAGCTGTTTTTT. Its protein is CASSEFEGIGELFF.

This rearrangement joins TRBV27 to TRBJ2-1; tentatively, D is TRBD2 (6 bases). The V and J ends lost 1 base and 9 bases respectively, with 7 bases between them. The length of the CDR3 is 12 residues. Per germline, CDR1 MNHEY and CDR2 SMNVEV (reference sequence). This chain's CDR3 is CASSLLGGEQFF. CDR3 in DNA: TGTGCCAGCAGTTTATTGGGAGGTGAGCAGTTCTTC.

V and J are TRBV4-2 and TRBJ1-5; perhaps TRBD1 as D (5 bases). This CDR3 region has 14 residues. V was clipped by 8 bases and J by 3 bases, with 14 bases between them. Germline values: CDR1 LGHNA, CDR2 YNFKEQ. The chain's CDR3 is CASSQTATNQPQHF. For the CDR3, the DNA is TGTGCCAGCTCCCAGACAGCTACCAATCAGCCCCAGCATTTT.

The chain combines TRBV5-4 with TRBJ2-1; 7 nucleotides match TRBD1. Germline trimming cut 3 bases from V and 4 bases from J; bases unmatched to any gene: 7. This CDR3 is built from 15 residues. CDR1 is SGHNT, CDR2 YYREEE, per germline (reference sequence). The CDR3 coding sequence is TGTGCCAGCAGCTCTTCAGGGACAGATTACAATGAGCAGTTCTTC. Protein product: CASSSSGTDYNEQFF.

This clone came up a few times. The gene calls are TRBV7-9 and TRBJ1-1; 10 positions match TRBD1. The V segment lost 5 bases and the J segment 3 bases; nucleotides outside the gene matches: 9. This CDR3 has 16 residues. Germline V gene data show CDR1 as SEHNR and CDR2 as FQNEAQ (reference sequence). CDR3 coding DNA: TGTGCCAGCAGCGTATCGAGTGGGACAGGGGACACTGAAGCTTTCTTT. Its protein product is CASSVSSGTGDTEAFF.

The chain links TRBV7-9 to TRBJ2-7, with D perhaps TRBD1 (6 bases). The CDR3 is 12 amino acids. V lost 5 bases and J lost 4, with 9 bases in between. Germline V gives CDR1 SEHNR, CDR2 FQNEAQ (reference sequence). Here the CDR3 reads CASSVQGYEQYF. CDR3 DNA: TGTGCCAGCAGCGTACAGGGTTACGAGCAGTACTTC.

The chain has TRBV11-2 and TRBJ2-1; 9 nucleotides line up with TRBD1. Trimming removed 6 bases from V and 4 bases from J; junction bases left unmatched: 16. Germline CDR1 is SGHAT and CDR2 is FQNNGV. There are 18 residues in the CDR3. For the CDR3, the DNA is TGTGCCAGCAGGACCGGGACAGGGCCTTCTTGGCTATACAATGAGCAGTTCTTC. Translating gives CASRTGTGPSWLYNEQFF.

This sequence joins TRBV11-2 and TRBJ1-2; weak D call: TRBD1 (6 bases). Germline V gene data show CDR1 as SGHAT and CDR2 as FQNNGV. CDR3 length: 13 residues. Trimming cost V 1 base and J 6 bases, with 9 bases left between them. The CDR3 protein is CASSLAGANGYTF. CDR3 DNA sequence: TGTGCCAGCAGCTTAGCAGGGGCCAATGGCTACACCTTC.

The chain has TRBV7-2 and TRBJ2-2; D is possibly TRBD2 (6 bases). Germline V gene lookup returns CDR1 SGHTA and CDR2 FQGNSA. Trimming removed 2 bases from V and 6 bases from J, with 13 bases in between. This CDR3 is 15 amino acids long. DNA of the CDR3: TGTGCCAGCAGCTTATTCCCCGGCGGGGCCGGGGAGCTGTTTTTT. Protein product: CASSLFPGGAGELFF.